Listed here is a single T cell receptor beta chain. CDR1 is SNHLY and CDR2 is FYNNEI in the germline V gene. The V gene end was trimmed by 6 bases and the J gene end by 9 bases; junction bases not matched to a gene: 8. The CDR3 extends over 15 amino acids. The sample's time point: newly diagnosed GD, antithyroid drugs for less than 3 months. The TCR library was made from RNA that had been extracted from PBMCs in TRIzol. iRepertoire HTBI primers and Arm-PCR of CDR3 regions built TCR beta libraries. A single record per CDR3 protein comes from TCRdb applying MiXCR to the multiplex PCR reads. The repertoire holds 200,000 to 250,000 distinct CDR3 sequences, around 20% seen once, with roughly 12% in the top ten. The data were taken from a study of regulatory T cells in long-lasting Graves disease. The data also belong to a second study, concerning T cells in Graves' hyperthyroidism and ophthalmopathy. That report adds: Over 18 months, lack of ophthalmopathy progression marked Graves' hyperthyroidism as stable.

The receptor's source is a woman in her twenties or thirties with Graves disease. The sequencing here drew on peripheral blood mononuclear cells (PBMCs), taken at new diagnosis, from a patient treated with antithyroid drugs. The chain couples TRBV2 to TRBJ2-2, with TRBD2 matching 12 bases. CDR3 nucleotides: TGTGCCAGCAGCGGACTAGCGGGACGAGTCAGGGAGCTGTTTTTT. Translated: CASSGLAGRVRELFF.